Many counts were recorded for the clone carrying this TCR beta chain. Time point reported: sample taken at primary tumor resection. Samples came from roughly 72 TRACERx patients with untreated early-stage lung cancer. Without sorting, whole RNA was sequenced from tumor, nontumor lung or frozen PBMC. Losses at the gene ends were 3 bases for V and 2 bases for J; bases not matched to a gene: 6. In germline, CDR1 is SEHNR, CDR2 FQNEAQ (reference sequence). CDR3 length equals 15 residues. These data are taken from a study of spatial heterogeneity in lung cancer. Each TCR cDNA molecule carried a unique molecular identifier. TCRdb re-called the 5' RACE reads with MiXCR, one entry per CDR3 protein. The sample holds about 23,000 distinct CDR3 sequences, about 3% seen once.

The chain recombines TRBV7-9 with TRBJ1-1; 7 bases line up with TRBD1. The origin of this receptor is a female donor with early-stage non-small cell lung cancer. This specimen was PBMCs, taken at surgery. The CDR3 is CASSFPPGGNTEAFF. Written as DNA, the CDR3 is TGTGCCAGCAGCTTCCCGCCAGGGGGAAACACTGAAGCTTTCTTT.